This T cell receptor beta chain was profiled in a study of CD8+ T cells in alopecia areata. General study results and limits: Whether baseline CD8+ expansion is linked to response remains uncertain, given a single nonresponder.

Treatment here: oral pan-JAK inhibitor, 5-10 mg twice daily. The study team obtained lesional scalp punch biopsies and peripheral blood from alopecia areata patients. The CDR3 runs 16 residues. The trim removed 5 bases at V and 1 base at J, leaving 10 bases unmatched. Germline CDR1 MNHEY, CDR2 SMNVEV (reference sequence). With regard to this clone: Its antigen is not identified.

RNA was extracted and reverse transcribed into cDNA as the sequencing template. Assay: immunoSEQ multiplex PCR; the TCRdb copy retains only in-frame clones and omits some. Among 110,000 or so clones listed, less than 75% were seen once. The V gene is TRBV27, the J gene TRBJ1-1; 7 nucleotides match TRBD1. This clonotype originated in a human donor with alopecia areata. The source was CD8+ T cells sorted from blood, collected at week 4, from a patient treated with tofacitinib. The CDR3 protein is CASSPSRGDRNTEAFF. CDR3 sequence (DNA): TGTGCCAGCAGTCCCTCCCGGGGGGACAGGAACACTGAAGCTTTCTTT.